This T cell receptor (beta chain) was recorded in a study of blood T cell repertoires in COVID-19. Looking at the study overall: Whether acute or convalescent, the COVID-19 samples came from the United States, Italy and Spain.

V lost 1 base, J lost 9 bases, and 10 bases lay in between. The CDR3 totals 13 residues. CDR1 is SGHNT and CDR2 is YENEEA in the germline V gene. This clone was observed once. Assay: immunoSEQ multiplex PCR; the TCRdb copy retains only in-frame clones and omits some. There are some 69,000 clones in the sample; roughly four fifths occur only once, and roughly 22% lies in the top ten. The TCR comes from a woman in her seventies with acute or convalescent COVID-19. The chain recombines TRBV11-3 with TRBJ2-1, with D possibly TRBD1 on 6 matching bases. Sequencing input: peripheral blood. CDR3 sequence: CASSLGGLGEQFF. In nucleotides, the CDR3 is TGTGCCAGCAGCTTAGGGGGGCTCGGTGAGCAGTTCTTC.